The 11 T cell receptor beta chains presented below share a single source sample, sequenced in a study of blood T cells in healthy people across ages (dated by TCRdb to between 2014 and 2017). The method was 5' RACE. The run used an Illumina HiSeq 2500. A second PCR of about 7 to 12 cycles was run with a J-beta primer mix and a sample-barcoded 5' primer. The public sequencing data were trimmed at Q25 with fastp and processed into clonotypes with MiXCR by TCRdb, which kept only in-frame beta chains. Duplicate CDR3 protein sequences are folded into a single record with the most common DNA and genes. The sample profile shows hundreds of thousands of distinct CDR3 sequences; 58% of them were found once. Over 30% of the sample lies in the top ten. The specimen sequenced was blood. Receptors were obtained from a man in his 60s in good health.

The V and J genes are TRBV9 and TRBJ2-3; TRBD2 matches 7 bases. The CDR3 covers 15 residues. Germline-derived CDR1 and CDR2 are SGDLS and YYNGEE. With 4 bases clipped from V and 4 bases from J, the junction kept 9 bases outside the gene matches. The CDR3 region is CASSPRSGEADTQYF. The CDR3 DNA is TGTGCCAGCAGCCCAAGGAGCGGGGAGGCAGATACGCAGTATTTT.

The chain has TRBV27 and TRBJ2-1; perhaps D is TRBD1 or TRBD2 (6 bases each). Per germline, CDR1 MNHEY and CDR2 SMNVEV (reference sequence). V was clipped by 7 bases and J by 6 bases, with 19 bases between them. The CDR3 runs to 15 residues. In nucleotides, the CDR3 is TGTGCCAGCACTCCGAGGGGGGCGGTCCCCAATGAGCAGTTCTTC. Translated: CASTPRGAVPNEQFF.

The V gene is TRBV2, the J gene TRBJ1-2; D gene unclear. The CDR3 contains 12 residues. The germline V gene encodes CDR1 SNHLY and CDR2 FYNNEI. Trimming stripped 6 bases from V and 2 bases from J, with 7 bases between. The CDR3 region is CASSLHNYGYTF. The CDR3 region has the DNA TGTGCCAGCAGCCTCCACAACTATGGCTACACCTTC.

The V and J genes are TRBV12-3 or TRBV12-4 and TRBJ2-7; the D gene is possibly TRBD1 (6 bases). The CDR3 is 13 amino acids. Trimming cost V 7 bases and J 2 bases, with 12 bases left between them. CDR3 coding DNA: TGTGCCAGCAAGGGGGACGGAACCTACGAGCAGTACTTC. It encodes CASKGDGTYEQYF.

The chain couples TRBV6-2 or TRBV6-3 to TRBJ1-4; D unresolved. Per germline, CDR1 MNHEY and CDR2 SVGEGT. The length of the CDR3 is 13 residues. Trimming took 6 bases from V and 8 from J, leaving 13 bases between them. CDR3 amino acids: CASRGLSREKLFF. As DNA, the CDR3 is TGTGCCAGCAGAGGACTTTCACGGGAAAAACTGTTTTTT.

The chain joins TRBV15 to TRBJ2-3, with 8 bases identical to TRBD2. J lost 3 bases, V lost 0 bases, and 8 bases had no gene match. This CDR3 is 17 amino acids long. The V gene's germline CDR1 is LNHNV and CDR2 YYDKDF (reference sequence). The CDR3, as DNA: TGTGCCACCAGCAGAGATTGGGGGACTAGTGGGACAGATACGCAGTATTTT. Translating it yields CATSRDWGTSGTDTQYF.

This clonotype showed up just a few times. V usage is TRBV6-6 and J usage is TRBJ2-5, with 8 bases fitting TRBD2. The CDR3 has 13 amino acids. Per the germline V gene, CDR1 is MNHNY and CDR2 is SVGAGI (reference sequence). The V segment lost 10 bases and the J segment 1 base; nucleotides outside the gene matches: 5. CDR3: CATGGGPQETQYF. The CDR3 bases are TGTGCCACCGGGGGGGGGCCCCAAGAGACCCAGTACTTC.

The CDR3 loop reads CASSLLGGRLNTEAFF. CDR3 in DNA: TGTGCCAGCAGTTTATTGGGGGGCCGCCTGAACACTGAAGCTTTCTTT. The rearrangement joins TRBV12-3 or TRBV12-4 to TRBJ1-1, with D possibly being TRBD1 (6 bases). This CDR3 is 16 amino acids long. V gave up 2 bases and J gave up 0 bases, with 13 bases separating them.

The chain uses TRBV28 and TRBJ2-7, with 7 bases that match TRBD1. Germline assignment: CDR1 MDHEN and CDR2 SYDVKM. The CDR3 covers 15 residues. Germline trimming cut 6 bases from V and 3 bases from J; bases unmatched to any gene: 11. CDR3 DNA: TGTGCCAGCAGCCCGGGACAGATGAACCTCTACGAGCAGTACTTC. The encoded protein is CASSPGQMNLYEQYF.

In its sample, this clonotype was seen a few times. The gene calls are TRBV6-6 and TRBJ2-5; D ambiguous. The CDR3 runs 13 residues. Trimming left V 3 bases short and J 4 bases short, with 9 bases between. CDR1 MNHNY and CDR2 SVGAGI come from the germline V gene (reference sequence). Here the CDR3 DNA reads TGTGCCAGCAGTTATACACGTTTAGAGACCCAGTACTTC. The encoded protein is CASSYTRLETQYF.

This chain connects TRBV29-1 to TRBJ1-1; 7 nucleotides line up with TRBD1. In germline, CDR1 is SQVTM, CDR2 ANQGSEA. V was clipped by 3 bases and J by 1 base; unmatched bases: 5. CDR3 length: 14 residues. The CDR3 nucleotides are TGCAGCGTTGATTGGTCAGGGGGGAACACTGAAGCTTTCTTT. It specifies CSVDWSGGNTEAFF.